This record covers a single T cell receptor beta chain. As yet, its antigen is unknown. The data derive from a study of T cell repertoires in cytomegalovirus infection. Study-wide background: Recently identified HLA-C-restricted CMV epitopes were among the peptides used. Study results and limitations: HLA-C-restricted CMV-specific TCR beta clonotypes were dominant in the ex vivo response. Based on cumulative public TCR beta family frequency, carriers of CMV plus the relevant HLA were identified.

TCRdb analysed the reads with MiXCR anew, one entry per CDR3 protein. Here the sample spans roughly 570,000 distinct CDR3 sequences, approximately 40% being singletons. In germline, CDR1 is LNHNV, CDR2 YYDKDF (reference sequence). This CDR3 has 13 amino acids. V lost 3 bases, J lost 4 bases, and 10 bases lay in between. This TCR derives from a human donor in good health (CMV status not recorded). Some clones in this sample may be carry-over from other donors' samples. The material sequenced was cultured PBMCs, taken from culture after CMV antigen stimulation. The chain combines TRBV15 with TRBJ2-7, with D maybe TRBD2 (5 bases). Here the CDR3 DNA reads TGTGCCACCAGCAGGGAGAGAGGGTACGAGCAGTACTTC. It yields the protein CATSRERGYEQYF.